The present T cell receptor (beta chain) was sequenced within a study of PD-1 blockade in classical Hodgkin lymphoma. Whole-study results and caveats: In CD4+ cells, TCR diversity went up significantly by C4D1, but in CD8+ cells it did not.

As regards this clone: Its antigen is still unknown.

Time point indicated: cycle 4 day 1 (C4D1), after 6 weeks of nivolumab. All the patients suffered relapse after autologous stem cell transplantation, and brentuximab vedotin exposure differed. The V end was cut by 5 bases, the J end by 4 bases, with 18 bases between. Germline CDR1 reads SGHNT; CDR2 reads YENEEA. There are 15 residues in the CDR3. Clones were read by immunoSEQ multiplex PCR, and TCRdb kept only the in-frame ones, dropping some. The repertoire holds about 47,000 clones, with around 89% as singletons. Sequenced here: peripheral blood mononuclear cells (PBMCs), sampled before the fourth cycle of nivolumab. The receptor's source is a human donor with classical Hodgkin lymphoma. The chain has TRBV11-3 and TRBJ2-7; a weak D match, TRBD2 (6 bases). CDR3: CASSQGLGKVYEQYF. The CDR3 DNA reads as TGTGCCAGCAGCCAGGGACTGGGAAAGGTGTACGAGCAGTACTTC.